Below, one T cell receptor (beta chain) is given with its context. Its antigen is not identified. Added to each PCR by spiking were synthetic TCR analog templates. The protocol was immunoSEQ multiplex PCR, while the TCRdb copy is restricted to in-frame clones and leaves out a portion. The sample carries some 77,000 clones, 87% recorded once. The sample comes from a study of PD-L1 blockade in urothelial cancer. Study-wide background: Males with urothelial cancer arising in the bladder constituted most of the 29 patients. Findings of the study overall: A below-median TCR clonality in blood before treatment predicted better survival.

The CDR3 has 17 residues. V was pared by 3 bases and J by 0 bases, with 15 bases between. Germline values: CDR1 LNHDA, CDR2 SQIVND (reference sequence). The specimen comprised PBMCs, sampled around atezolizumab (anti-PD-L1) treatment. This chain uses TRBV19 with TRBJ2-4; a possible D gene is TRBD2 (6 bases). The TCR comes from a woman in her seventies with urothelial cancer. CDR3 DNA: TGTGCCAGTAGTATCGGGAGCGCAGGACTAGCCAAAAACATTCAGTACTTC. Its protein product is CASSIGSAGLAKNIQYF.